The T cell receptor beta chain under discussion was sequenced for a study of blood T cell repertoires in COVID-19. About the study: Samples representing acute and convalescent COVID-19 were sourced from the United States, Italy and Spain. Sources were T cells, B-cell-depleted T cells, or PBMCs; the material itself was cDNA or gDNA.

This clone was recorded at least ten times. Authors' analysis steps: Quantification of nucleated cells was approximated via reference gene primer amplification. Assay: immunoSEQ multiplex PCR; the TCRdb copy retains only in-frame clones and omits some. V and J calls plus clone size are reproduced from that table; the DNA served to infer D and trimming. The sample has 71,000 or so clones, around 86% seen once. V lost 4 bases and J lost 3, with 8 bases in between. This CDR3 has 14 residues. Germline-derived CDR1 and CDR2 are SGHRS and YFSETQ. The chain is built from TRBV5-1 and TRBJ1-6, with a possible D match to TRBD1 (6 bases). Sequenced sample: peripheral blood. The source is a man aged 45-60 years with active COVID-19. CDR3 nucleotides: TGCGCCAGCAGCGAAGGGGGCTATAATTCACCCCTCCACTTT. It codes for CASSEGGYNSPLHF.